This T cell receptor (beta chain) was obtained from a study of T cells after yellow fever vaccination. TCRdb independently ran MiXCR on the 5' RACE reads; one entry per CDR3 protein. There are a few hundred thousand distinct CDR3 sequences in the sample; 10% to 15% occur only once, and 0.5% to 0.6% lies in the top ten. The CDR3 runs 13 residues. Trimming removed 0 bases at V and 4 bases at J, with 6 bases between. Germline CDR1 is SGHNT and CDR2 is YYREEE (reference sequence). This chain uses TRBV5-4 with TRBJ2-3, with D unresolved. This clonotype was sampled from a man between 25 and 39 years old who received the YFV17D yellow fever vaccine. Sequencing used CD4+ T cells sorted from PBMCs, obtained 45 days after the yellow fever booster vaccination. CDR3 protein: CASSLDSADTQYF. The CDR3 DNA follows: TGTGCCAGCAGCTTGGACTCTGCAGATACGCAGTATTTT.